These T cell receptor beta chains were read from a single sample in a study of blood T cell repertoires in COVID-19. Here immunoSEQ multiplex PCR was the method, and the copy in TCRdb shows in-frame clones only, minus some. Here the sample spans fewer than 200,000 clones, approximately 85% being singletons. The sequencing sample was made of peripheral blood. These receptors all stem from a man aged 55 to 70 who had recovered from COVID-19. CDR3s include the opening cysteine and the closing phenylalanine or tryptophan.

TRBV20-1,TRBJ2-2,CSARTPGELFF
TRBV4-3,TRBJ2-2,CASRAHGELFF
TRBV24-1,TRBJ2-4,CATSSGQENIQYF
TRBV7-3,TRBJ2-5,CASSFGLAGGPHQETQYF
TRBV6-5,TRBJ2-3,CASSLRVTDTQYF
TRBV27,TRBJ1-4,CEESRVPLTNEKLFF
TRBV12-5,TRBJ1-5,CASGRTGQGGNQPQHF
TRBV30,TRBJ1-2,CAWSTSNTNYGYTF
TRBV12-3/TRBV12-4,TRBJ1-1,CASSGWQNTEAFF
TRBV10-2,TRBJ1-2,CASSESAGAGGYTF
TRBV7-9,TRBJ1-1,CASSLAYAGAEAFF
TRBV12-3/TRBV12-4,TRBJ1-1,CASSFADTEAFF
TRBV5-1,TRBJ2-3,CATRREISTDTQYF
TRBV18,TRBJ1-2,CASSPGDRGGYTF
TRBV19,TRBJ2-3,CASSTSGGSMNTDTQYF
TRBV23-1,TRBJ2-3,CASSQSSFKRGEGSTDTQYF
TRBV19,TRBJ1-6,CASSPGQGAHSPLHF
TRBV6-5,TRBJ1-1,CASSSTDPRGAFF
TRBV5-1,TRBJ2-6,CASGGTGLANVLTF
TRBV27,TRBJ2-5,CASSFGQGETQYF
TRBV7-2,TRBJ1-5,CASSLVSGGNQPQHF
TRBV5-1,TRBJ1-5,CASSLEAGVYGRQHF
TRBV7-2,TRBJ1-2,CASSLLLGTGDGYTF
TRBV12-3/TRBV12-4,TRBJ1-1,CASKPGGTEAFF
TRBV3-1/TRBV3-2,TRBJ2-3,CASSQDRGFDTDTQYF
TRBV5-1,TRBJ1-1,CASSLNSRNTEAFF
TRBV9,TRBJ2-7,CASSVTPGQVYEQYF